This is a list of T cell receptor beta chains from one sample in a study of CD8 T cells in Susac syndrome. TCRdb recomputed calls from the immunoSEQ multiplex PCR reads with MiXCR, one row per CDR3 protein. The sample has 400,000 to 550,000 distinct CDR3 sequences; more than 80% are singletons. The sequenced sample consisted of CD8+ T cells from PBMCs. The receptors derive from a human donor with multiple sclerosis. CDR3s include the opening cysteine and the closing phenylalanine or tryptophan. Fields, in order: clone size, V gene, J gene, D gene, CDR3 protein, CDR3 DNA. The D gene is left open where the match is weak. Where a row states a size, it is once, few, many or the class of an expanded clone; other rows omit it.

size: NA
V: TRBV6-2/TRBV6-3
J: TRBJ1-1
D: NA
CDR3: CASSYSGQGPNTEAFF
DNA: TGTGCCAGCAGTTACTCGGGGCAGGGGCCGAACACTGAAGCTTTCTTT

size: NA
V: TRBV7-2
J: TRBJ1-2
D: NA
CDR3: CASSLTIYGYTF
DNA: TGTGCCAGCAGCTTAACAATATATGGCTACACCTTC

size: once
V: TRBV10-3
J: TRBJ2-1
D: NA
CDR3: CAILSSYNEQFF
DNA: TGTGCCATCTTAAGCTCCTACAATGAGCAGTTCTTC

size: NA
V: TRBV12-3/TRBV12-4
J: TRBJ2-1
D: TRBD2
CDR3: CASSPSGRLGEQFF
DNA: TGTGCCAGCAGTCCTAGCGGGAGGCTTGGTGAGCAGTTCTTC

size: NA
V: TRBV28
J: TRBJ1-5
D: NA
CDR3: CASSQDHRSSMNQPQHF
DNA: TGTGCCAGCAGTCAAGATCACAGGTCCAGTATGAATCAGCCCCAGCATTTT

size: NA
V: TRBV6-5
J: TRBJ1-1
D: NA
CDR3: CASSYQGMNTEAFF
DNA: TGTGCCAGCAGTTATCAGGGGATGAACACTGAAGCTTTCTTT

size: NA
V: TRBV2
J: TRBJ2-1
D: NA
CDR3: CASSDHADYNEQFF
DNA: TGTGCCAGCAGTGATCACGCGGACTACAATGAGCAGTTCTTC

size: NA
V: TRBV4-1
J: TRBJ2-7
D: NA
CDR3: CASSQESRFYEQYF
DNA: TGCGCCAGCAGCCAAGAATCACGGTTCTACGAGCAGTACTTC

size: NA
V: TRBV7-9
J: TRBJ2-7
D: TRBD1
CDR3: CASSGDRGAEQYF
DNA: TGTGCCAGCTCCGGCGACAGGGGAGCCGAGCAGTACTTC

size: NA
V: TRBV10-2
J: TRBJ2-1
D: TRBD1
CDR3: CASLRTGANNEQFF
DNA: TGCGCCAGCCTGAGGACAGGGGCGAACAATGAGCAGTTCTTC

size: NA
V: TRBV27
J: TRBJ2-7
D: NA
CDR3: CASSETGSGVYEQYF
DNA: TGTGCCAGCAGCGAAACAGGGAGTGGGGTCTACGAGCAGTACTTC

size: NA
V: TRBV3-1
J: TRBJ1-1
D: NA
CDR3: CASRNRGTEAFF
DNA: TGTGCCAGCAGAAACCGGGGGACTGAAGCTTTCTTT

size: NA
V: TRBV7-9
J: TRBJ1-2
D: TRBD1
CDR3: CASSIGTGAYGYTF
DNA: TGTGCCAGCAGCATCGGGACAGGGGCCTATGGCTACACCTTC

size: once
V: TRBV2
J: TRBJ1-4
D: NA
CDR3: CASGPYATNEKLFF
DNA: TGTGCCAGCGGACCGTATGCAACTAATGAAAAACTGTTTTTT

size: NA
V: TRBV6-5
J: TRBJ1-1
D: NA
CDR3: CASSNVSPRVPNTEAFF
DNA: TGTGCCAGCAGTAACGTCTCACCCAGAGTACCCAACACTGAAGCTTTCTTT